A selection of T cell receptor beta chains follows, all from one sample in a study of CD8+CD57+ T cells in acquired aplastic anemia. One entry per CDR3 protein results from TCRdb running MiXCR on the reads. The sample carries about 20,000 distinct CDR3 sequences, under 40% recorded once. Material for sequencing was CD8+CD57+ T cells sorted from PBMCs. The receptors derive from a human donor with aplastic anemia. CDR3s include the opening cysteine and the closing phenylalanine or tryptophan. A D gene is named only where the DNA matches it firmly. Only some rows state a clone size, as once, few, many or a class for expanded clones.

TRBV5-1,few,.,TRBJ2-6,CASSLAVSSGANVLTF,TGCGCCAGCAGCTTGGCCGTATCCTCTGGGGCCAACGTCCTGACTTTC
TRBV9,few,TRBD1,TRBJ2-2,CASSPHRDRNTGELFF,TGTGCCAGCAGCCCCCACCGGGACAGGAACACCGGGGAGCTGTTTTTT
TRBV12-3/TRBV12-4,few,.,TRBJ2-3,CASSFRVGDTQYF,TGTGCCAGCAGTTTTCGGGTGGGAGATACGCAGTATTTT
TRBV6-1,.,TRBD2,TRBJ2-1,CATLVGWREINEQFF,TGTGCCACGCTTGTGGGGTGGCGGGAGATTAATGAGCAGTTCTTC
TRBV13,few,TRBD2,TRBJ2-7,CASSLGPAGAYEQYF,TGTGCCAGCAGCTTAGGCCCCGCGGGAGCCTACGAGCAGTACTTC
TRBV7-6,.,TRBD2,TRBJ2-1,CASSLNPGGRNEQFF,TGTGCCAGCAGCTTAAATCCCGGGGGGAGGAATGAGCAGTTCTTC
TRBV9,.,.,TRBJ1-1,CASSPIVRRKNTEAFF,TGTGCCAGCAGCCCAATCGTTCGGCGGAAGAACACTGAAGCTTTCTTT
TRBV20-1,.,.,TRBJ2-5,CSARRSGETQYF,TGCAGTGCAAGACGGTCCGGGGAGACCCAGTACTTC
TRBV3-1,many,TRBD1,TRBJ2-1,CASSQDDRGHGINEQFF,TGTGCCAGCAGCCAAGACGACAGGGGGCATGGGATCAATGAGCAGTTCTTC
TRBV10-3,few,.,TRBJ2-1,CAISEVSSYNEQFF,TGTGCCATCAGCGAAGTAAGCTCCTACAATGAGCAGTTCTTC
TRBV18,once,TRBD2,TRBJ2-2,CASSPITSGVTGELFF,TGTGCCAGCTCACCAATTACTAGCGGGGTCACCGGGGAGCTGTTTTTT
TRBV12-3/TRBV12-4,.,.,TRBJ1-2,CASNVGMYGYTF,TGTGCCAGCAATGTCGGAATGTATGGCTACACCTTC
TRBV10-3,.,.,TRBJ1-4,CAISEGRDVEKLFF,TGTGCCATCAGTGAGGGCAGGGACGTTGAGAAACTGTTTTTT
TRBV6-1,many,TRBD2,TRBJ2-7,CASSGGGGGGEQQYF,TGTGCCAGCAGTGGGGGGGGGGGGGGGGGGGAGCAGCAGTACTTC
TRBV7-8,many,.,TRBJ2-7,CASSPPLSYEQYF,TGTGCCAGCAGCCCACCCCTTTCCTACGAGCAGTACTTC
TRBV7-8,few,.,TRBJ2-6,CASSLGAIGANVLTF,TGTGCCAGCAGCTTAGGAGCAATTGGGGCCAACGTCCTGACTTTC
TRBV7-2,few,TRBD1,TRBJ1-3,CASSLVPGQGTGNTIYF,TGTGCCAGCAGCTTAGTACCGGGACAGGGAACTGGAAACACCATATATTTT
TRBV24-1,.,TRBD2,TRBJ2-1,CATSKTSGLRDEQFF,TGTGCCACCAGCAAAACTAGCGGACTTAGGGATGAGCAGTTCTTC
TRBV20-1,once,.,TRBJ1-3,CSASSERGDLSGNTIYF,TGCAGTGCCAGCAGTGAAAGAGGGGACCTCTCTGGAAACACCATATATTTT
TRBV20-1,many,.,TRBJ2-1,CSASVARYNEQFF,TGCAGTGCTAGCGTAGCCCGCTACAATGAGCAGTTCTTC
TRBV14,.,.,TRBJ1-2,CASRGGSYGYTF,TGTGCCAGCCGTGGGGGGAGCTATGGCTACACCTTC
TRBV5-1,.,.,TRBJ1-2,CSSTLGSGTPSNYGHTF,TGCTCCAGCACCCTGGGATCTGGCACCCCTTCTAACTATGGACACACCTTC
TRBV20-1,.,TRBD2,TRBJ2-5,CSARIAGGPVTETQYF,TGCAGTGCTAGGATAGCGGGGGGGCCGGTAACTGAGACCCAGTACTTC
TRBV7-9,.,TRBD1,TRBJ2-1,CASSPPGQGATYSGNNEQFF,TGTGCCAGCAGCCCTCCGGGACAGGGGGCAACCTACTCTGGAAACAATGAGCAGTTCTTC
TRBV5-5,many,.,TRBJ2-3,CASSLVPGTDTQYF,TGTGCCAGCAGCTTGGTTCCAGGCACAGATACGCAGTATTTT
TRBV5-1,.,TRBD2,TRBJ2-5,CASSLPSGGGETQYF,TGCGCCAGCAGCTTGCCTAGCGGGGGTGGAGAGACCCAGTACTTC